A single sample gave rise to the 5 T cell receptor beta chains below, sequenced in a study of beta chain features in type 1 diabetes. Of the isolated RNA, all was reverse transcribed, and so the sequenced material was expressed TCRB transcripts. Data came from immunoSEQ multiplex PCR; TCRdb stores just in-frame clones and leaves some out. The data show around 250,000 clones, approximately 15% seen once. The antigens these receptors bind are not known. Study-level points and caveats: Among all four CD4+ subsets, Type 1 diabetes patients had TCRB CDR3s that were moderately but significantly shorter.

The sample was naive CD4+ T cells from blood. Receptor source: a man aged 25-45 years with type 1 diabetes.

This chain joins TRBV27 and TRBJ1-4; D is unresolved. CDR3 length: 13 amino acids. Trimming stripped 3 bases from V and 3 bases from J, with 5 bases between. Germline assignment: CDR1 MNHEY and CDR2 SMNVEV (reference sequence). CDR3 nucleotides: TGTGCCAGCAGTTTCCTCGCTAATGAAAAACTGTTTTTT. Protein: CASSFLANEKLFF.

The chain recombines TRBV18 with TRBJ2-3; 8 bases map to TRBD1. This CDR3 is 15 amino acids long. After removal of 2 bases from V and 4 bases from J, the junction contained 5 bases not matched to a gene. In germline, CDR1 is KGHSH, CDR2 LQKENI. CDR3 loop: CASSPGAGGADTQYF. DNA of the CDR3: TGTGCCAGCTCACCAGGCGCAGGGGGCGCAGATACGCAGTATTTT.

The J gene is TRBJ1-1, the V gene TRBV5-6; 9 nucleotides match TRBD1. The V segment lost 3 bases and the J segment 4 bases; nucleotides outside the gene matches: 7. The CDR3 runs to 15 residues. Germline V gene data show CDR1 as SGHDT and CDR2 as YYEEEE. CDR3 amino acids: CASSYGTGYSTEAFF. In nucleotides, the CDR3 is TGTGCCAGCAGCTACGGGACAGGGTACTCCACTGAAGCTTTCTTT.

The gene calls are TRBV2 and TRBJ2-7; TRBD1 agrees at 8 bases. Germline V gene data show CDR1 as SNHLY and CDR2 as FYNNEI. The CDR3 has 13 amino acids. V gave up 6 bases and J gave up 2 bases; unmatched junction bases: 3. CDR3 bases: TGTGCCAGCAGGAGGGACAGGACCTACGAGCAGTACTTC. Its translation is CASRRDRTYEQYF.

This clone showed up just a few times. J is TRBJ2-7 and V is TRBV10-3; no reliable D call. The V gene lost 8 bases and the J gene lost 5 bases, with 13 bases spanning the gap. Germline V gene sequence: CDR1 ENHRY, CDR2 SYGVKD. The CDR3 covers 12 residues. In DNA form, the CDR3 reads TGTGCCATCGGCCGTCCATCCGACGAGCAGTACTTC. Its protein product is CAIGRPSDEQYF.